The T cell receptor (beta chain) described here comes from a study of early T cells in non-severe SARS-CoV-2 infection (dated by TCRdb to 2020 to 2023). About the study as a whole: Bulk RNA from unsorted whole blood was used for TCR sequencing, so alpha and beta chains could not be paired.

Libraries were built with 5' RACE. The sequencer was a NextSeq 500. To correct for sequencing error and PCR bias, the TCR library protocol tagged individual cDNA molecules with unique molecular identifiers. Sequencing covered both TCR alpha and beta chains, and within each sample the abundances of alpha and beta sequences were tightly co-correlated. Per the authors' processing: Decombinator V4 was used to perform V gene, J gene and CDR3 annotation of TCR sequences. Expanded TCRs were defined as changing significantly between any two time points under a Poisson model with p below 0.0001. Abundances of TCRs were expressed as counts per million after normalisation to the total number of TCRs sequenced in each sample. MAIT TCRs were defined by TRAV1-2 paired with TRAJ12, TRAJ20 or TRAJ33, and iNKT TCRs by TRAV10 paired with TRAJ18. VDJdb, accessed 1 November 2021, was searched for CMV, EBV and SARS-CoV-2 annotated TCRs, excluding TCRs annotated for multiple antigens. TCRdb itself trimmed the public reads at Q25 with fastp, ran MiXCR and retained productive beta chains. Each entry merges the rows of one CDR3 protein and shows their most common DNA and genes. What appears here as the V and J calls and clone size reflects TCRdb's work, not the paper's. Counted in this sample were roughly 100,000 distinct CDR3 sequences; roughly 13% of them appeared once. The ten top clones hold about 6% of the sample.

What the research found in general, with its limitations: VDJdb matching was skewed toward anti-spike CD8 responses and likely underestimated virus-specific expansions by missing private and CD4 specificities.

A word on this clonotype: Its antigen is currently not known. Per-base quality was not reported, and no clone a single base away is much larger than it.

Counted from cysteine to phenylalanine, this CDR3 has 11 amino acids. Only CDR3 DNA is held: 33 bases, read in frame from base 1. CDR1 SGHTA and CDR2 FQGNSA were looked up in the germline V gene. The V end loses 1 base and the J end loses 10 bases, and a stretch of 7 bases separates them. This was a case-control study nested in a cohort of healthcare workers in London, UK, who had nasopharyngeal swab PCR tests and blood samples taken every week. Healthcare workers were recruited between 23 and 31 March 2020, during the week of the UK lockdown, and were followed weekly for up to roughly 16 weeks. Sequencing input: whole blood. This clonotype was obtained from an adult who was a healthcare worker with PCR-confirmed SARS-CoV-2 infection or an uninfected control (not recorded which). The chain uses TRBV7-2 and TRBJ1-1; TRBD1 is a possible D gene, resting on 5 matching bases. The DNA sequence follows: TGTGCCAGCAGCTTAGTTGGGGGAGCTTTCTTT. This codes for CASSLVGGAFF.